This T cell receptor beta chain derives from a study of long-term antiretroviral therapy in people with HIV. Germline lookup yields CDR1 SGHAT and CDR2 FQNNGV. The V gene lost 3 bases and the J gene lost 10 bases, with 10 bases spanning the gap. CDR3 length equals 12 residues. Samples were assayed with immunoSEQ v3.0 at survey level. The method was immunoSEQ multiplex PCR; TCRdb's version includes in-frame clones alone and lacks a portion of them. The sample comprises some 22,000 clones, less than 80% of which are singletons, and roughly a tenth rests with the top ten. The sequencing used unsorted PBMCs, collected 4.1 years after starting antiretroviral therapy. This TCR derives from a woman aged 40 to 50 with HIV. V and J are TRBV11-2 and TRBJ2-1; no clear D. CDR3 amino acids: CASSFDRPEQFF. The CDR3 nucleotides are TGTGCCAGCAGCTTCGACCGGCCGGAGCAGTTCTTC.